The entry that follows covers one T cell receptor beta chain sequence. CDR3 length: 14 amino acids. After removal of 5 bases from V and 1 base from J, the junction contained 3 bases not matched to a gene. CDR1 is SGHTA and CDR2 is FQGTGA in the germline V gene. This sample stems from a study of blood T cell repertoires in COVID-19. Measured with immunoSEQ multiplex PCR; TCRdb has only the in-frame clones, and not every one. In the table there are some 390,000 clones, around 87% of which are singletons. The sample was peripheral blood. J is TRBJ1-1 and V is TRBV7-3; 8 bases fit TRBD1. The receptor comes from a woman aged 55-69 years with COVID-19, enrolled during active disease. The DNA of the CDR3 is TGTGCCAGCAGCCCAGGGGGCAGGAACACTGAAGCTTTCTTT. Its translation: CASSPGGRNTEAFF. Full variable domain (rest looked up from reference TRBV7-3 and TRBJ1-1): GAGVSQTPSNKVTEKGKYVELRCDPISGHTALYWYRQSLGQGPEFLIYFQGTGAADDSGLPNDRFFAVRPEGSVSTLKIQRTERGDSAVYLCASSPGGRNTEAFFGQGTRLTVV.